This T cell receptor (beta chain) comes out of a study of synovial regulatory T cells in juvenile arthritis. About the research overall: One patient received methotrexate plus infliximab; one lacked treatment information. Study-wide points: iaTreg TCR repertoires were largely private across patients and partially overlapped synovial Teff and blood CPL.

Judged by frequency, this clone is medium-sized (0.01 to 0.1%). As yet, its antigen is unknown. The CDR3 runs 15 residues. The nucleotide record is missing. In germline, CDR1 is SGDLS, CDR2 YYNGEE. Each patient with active arthritis gave synovial fluid along with matched peripheral blood. Sequencing was performed with immunoSEQ multiplex PCR; in TCRdb, only in-frame clones are kept and a portion is missing. The sample spans more than 2,000 clones; the ten largest clones claim 10% to 15%. Sequenced: Treg cells from the synovium. The clonotype originates from a donor aged 2-30 years with juvenile idiopathic arthritis. The chain has TRBV9 and TRBJ1-2; checking the TCRdb D call of TRBD1 is not possible without DNA. This CDR3 is CASSARLDNNYGYTF.